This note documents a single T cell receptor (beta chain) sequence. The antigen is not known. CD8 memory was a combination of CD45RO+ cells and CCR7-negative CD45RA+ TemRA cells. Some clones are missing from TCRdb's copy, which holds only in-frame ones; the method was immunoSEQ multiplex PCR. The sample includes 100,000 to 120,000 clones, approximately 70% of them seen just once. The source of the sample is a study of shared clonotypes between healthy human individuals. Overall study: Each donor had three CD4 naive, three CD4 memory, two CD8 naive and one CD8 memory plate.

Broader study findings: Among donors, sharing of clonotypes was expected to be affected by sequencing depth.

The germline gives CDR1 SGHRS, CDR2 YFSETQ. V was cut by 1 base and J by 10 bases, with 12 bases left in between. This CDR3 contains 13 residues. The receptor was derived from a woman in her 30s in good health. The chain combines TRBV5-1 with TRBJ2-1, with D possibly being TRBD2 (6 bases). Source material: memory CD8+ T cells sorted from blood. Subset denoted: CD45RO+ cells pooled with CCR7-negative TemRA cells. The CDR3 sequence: CASSLTSLEEQFF. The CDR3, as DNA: TGCGCCAGCAGCTTGACTAGCCTAGAAGAGCAGTTCTTC.